These 14 T cell receptor beta chains share one sample of origin, sequenced in a study of T cell repertoires in cytomegalovirus infection. Antigens for these TCRs are unknown. TCRdb ran MiXCR on the reads and lists one entry per CDR3 protein. The sample has approximately 120,000 distinct CDR3 sequences; around 30% are singletons. Source: CD8+ T cells from cultured PBMCs, taken from culture after CMV antigen stimulation. The origin of the receptors is a human donor in good health (CMV status not recorded). Some clones in this sample may be carry-over from other donors' samples.

J is TRBJ2-1 and V is TRBV2; no definite D call. Germline loops: CDR1 SNHLY, CDR2 FYNNEI. Trimming removed 3 bases at V and 0 bases at J, with 6 bases between. CDR3 length: 14 amino acids. In DNA, the CDR3 is TGTGCCAGCAGTGATCGTGGCTCCTACAATGAGCAGTTCTTC. This codes for CASSDRGSYNEQFF.

V usage is TRBV19 and J usage is TRBJ2-1; D possibly corresponds to TRBD1 (5 bases). Trimming shortened V by 3 bases and J by 3 bases, and 9 bases separated the two germline ends. CDR1 and CDR2 (germline): LNHDA, SQIVND (reference sequence). The CDR3 totals 14 residues. CDR3 amino acids: CASSMDTFYNEQFF. The CDR3 bases are TGTGCCAGTAGTATGGACACATTCTACAATGAGCAGTTCTTC.

The chain has TRBV6-6 and TRBJ2-1, with D possibly matching TRBD2 (6 bases). The CDR3 covers 13 residues. Germline CDR1 MNHNY, CDR2 SVGAGI (reference sequence). Deletions cut 2 bases from V and 14 bases from J, with 16 bases between. The CDR3 region is CASSYHDGPGEFF. In nucleotides, the CDR3 is TGTGCCAGCAGTTACCACGACGGGCCGGGAGAGTTCTTC.

This clonotype occurred many times. The chain is built from TRBV7-2 and TRBJ2-3; D is possibly TRBD2 (6 bases). This CDR3 contains 13 residues. Germline CDR1 reads SGHTA; CDR2 reads FQGNSA. V was clipped by 1 base and J by 10 bases, with 12 bases between them. CDR3 amino acids: CASSLVVGEAQYF. In DNA form, the CDR3 reads TGTGCCAGCAGCTTAGTAGTGGGGGAGGCGCAGTATTTT. The whole variable domain, filled in from reference TRBV7-2 and TRBJ2-3, reads GAGVSQSPSNKVTEKGKDVELRCDPISGHTALYWYRQSLGQGLEFLIYFQGNSAPDKSGLPSDRFSAERTGGSVSTLTIQRTQQEDSAVYLCASSLVVGEAQYFGPGTRLTVL.

This clonotype was detected only a few times. The CDR3 DNA follows: TGTGCCAGCAGTTTTCTGGCCGGGGAGCTGTTTTTT. This codes for CASSFLAGELFF. The chain joins TRBV12-3 or TRBV12-4 to TRBJ2-2; no clear D gene. This CDR3 is 12 amino acids long. V was clipped by 3 bases and J by 6 bases, with 5 bases between them.

The table lists this clonotype with a few counts. This chain connects TRBV5-6 to TRBJ2-7, with D perhaps TRBD1 or TRBD2 (6 bases each). Germline V gene lookup returns CDR1 SGHDT and CDR2 YYEEEE. V was cut by 1 base and J by 4 bases, with 12 bases left in between. The length of the CDR3 is 14 residues. CDR3 protein: CASSLYGGSYEQYF. The DNA for the CDR3 is TGTGCCAGCAGCTTGTACGGGGGCAGTTACGAGCAGTACTTC.

This clonotype occurred a few times. J is TRBJ2-1 and V is TRBV6-2 or TRBV6-3, with a tentative D call TRBD2 (6 bases). Looked up from germline, CDR1 is MNHEY and CDR2 is SVGEGT. Trimming removed 6 bases from V and 8 bases from J, with 20 bases in between. CDR3 length equals 15 residues. DNA of the CDR3: TGTGCCAGCAGCTACCCCTTGGAGGGGTATGATGAGCAGTTCTTC. Protein sequence: CASSYPLEGYDEQFF.

This clonotype was counted many times. This chain joins TRBV7-8 and TRBJ2-7; weak D call: TRBD1 (5 bases). Germline lookup yields CDR1 SGHVS and CDR2 FQNEAQ. V was cut by 5 bases and J by 4 bases, with 12 bases left in between. CDR3 size: 13 residues. The CDR3 nucleotides are TGTGCCAGCAGCGGATACAGGAGTTACGAGCAGTACTTC. Encoded protein: CASSGYRSYEQYF.

This clonotype appeared a few times. V gene TRBV11-3 combines with J gene TRBJ2-2; D is unclear. V was cut by 6 bases and J by 5 bases, with 7 bases left in between. The CDR3 is 12 amino acids. The germline V gene has CDR1 SGHNT and CDR2 YENEEA. The CDR3 protein is CASRPGTGELFF. The CDR3 region has the DNA TGTGCCAGCAGACCCGGGACCGGGGAGCTGTTTTTT.

The chain is built from TRBV29-1 and TRBJ2-3; the match to TRBD2 covers 8 bases. This CDR3 region has 15 residues. CDR1 SQVTM and CDR2 ANQGSEA come from the germline V gene. V lost 2 bases to trimming and J lost 4 bases; unmatched junction nucleotides: 8. Here the CDR3 reads CSVELRGDSADTQYF. CDR3 DNA: TGCAGCGTTGAATTGCGGGGGGATTCAGCAGATACGCAGTATTTT.

This clonotype was recorded at least ten times. This rearrangement joins TRBV7-8 to TRBJ2-1; TRBD2 is a possible D gene (5 bases). Germline V gene sequence: CDR1 SGHVS, CDR2 FQNEAQ. This CDR3 is 15 amino acids long. V lost 5 bases, J lost 2 bases, and 13 bases lay in between. CDR3 DNA sequence: TGTGCCAGCAGCCCCACATCCGGGGCCTACAATGAGCAGTTCTTC. It specifies CASSPTSGAYNEQFF.

Regarding this clonotype: The conserved final phenylalanine or tryptophan is absent from the CDR3, which likely points to a read error. CDR3 sequence: CASSLRGDRTEAFL. The CDR3, as DNA: TGTGCCAGCAGTTTAAGGGGGGACCGCACTGAAGCTTTCCTT. This chain links TRBV27 with TRBJ1-1; possibly TRBD1 for D (6 bases). The CDR3 runs 14 residues. V lost 2 bases, J lost 4 bases, and 11 bases lay in between. CDR1 is MNHEY and CDR2 is SMNVEV in the germline V gene (reference sequence).

This clonotype was counted only a few times. The chain combines TRBV20-1 with TRBJ2-1; D tentatively fits TRBD1 or TRBD2 (6 bases each). Trimming shortened V by 2 bases and J by 6 bases, and 14 bases separated the two germline ends. The CDR3 runs 14 residues. CDR1 DFQATT and CDR2 SNEGSKA come from the germline V gene (reference sequence). CDR3 loop: CSARKGGLRNEQFF. CDR3 coding DNA: TGCAGTGCTAGAAAAGGGGGGCTGCGCAATGAGCAGTTCTTC.

CDR3 DNA: TGTGCCAGCAGCCCCTATCCCTACGAGCAGTACTTC. Translation: CASSPYPYEQYF. The chain links TRBV28 to TRBJ2-7; D gene unclear. The V end lost 6 bases, the J end lost 2 bases, and 8 bases lay between the germline ends. The germline gives CDR1 MDHEN, CDR2 SYDVKM. The CDR3 length is 12 residues.